The rows below give T cell receptor beta chains drawn from one sample of a study of T cells in narcolepsy. Clones were sequenced by immunoSEQ multiplex PCR, and TCRdb holds only the in-frame ones, with some missing. The data contain 25,000 to 35,000 clones, over 75% of them seen just once; the ten biggest clones take up 0.91%. Sequencing was done on a sample of CD45RA- memory CD4+ T cells from PBMCs. These receptor sequences come from a human donor with narcolepsy. Both conserved end residues are part of each CDR3. D genes are given only for firm matches. Size tells how often a clone was seen (once, few, many) or the class of an expanded clone, and some rows leave it out.

D,size,V,J,DNA,CDR3
TRBD1,-,TRBV18,TRBJ1-1,TGTGCCAGCTCTCCGAGGACAGGGCGGGCCACTGAAGCTTTCTTT,CASSPRTGRATEAFF
TRBD1,-,TRBV19,TRBJ1-6,TGTGCCAGTAGTATCCTGACAGGGGCGGTTTCACCCCTCCACTTT,CASSILTGAVSPLHF
-,-,TRBV21-1,TRBJ2-7,TGTGCCAGCAGCAAGGGGGGAGGGACGGACTCCTACGAGCAGTACTTC,CASSKGGGTDSYEQYF
-,-,TRBV2,TRBJ2-3,TGTGCCAGCAGTGAAAAGTGGGCTTGGACAGATACGCAGTATTTT,CASSEKWAWTDTQYF
-,-,TRBV6-5,TRBJ1-1,TGTGCCGGCAGCGACGGCCTGCGGGGCACTGAAGCTTTCTTT,CAGSDGLRGTEAFF
-,-,TRBV7-2,TRBJ1-1,TGTGCCGGCAGGATTACAGGCCTGGGCACTGAAGCTTTCTTT,CAGRITGLGTEAFF
-,few,TRBV4-3,TRBJ2-6,TGCGCCAGCAGCCGGACGGGCTCTGGGGCCAACGTCCTGACTTTC,CASSRTGSGANVLTF
-,few,TRBV2,TRBJ1-1,TGTGCCAGCAGAGCAACAGCCTGGGGGGACGGCACTGAAGCTTTCTTT,CASRATAWGDGTEAFF
-,-,TRBV5-6,TRBJ2-1,TGTGCCAGCAGCGGGCCGGGCCTAAATACCCCGCGCGATGAGCAGTTCTTC,CASSGPGLNTPRDEQFF
-,-,TRBV2,TRBJ1-4,TGTGCCAGCAGTGAATGGGGGCTTGCCGAAAAACTGTTTTTT,CASSEWGLAEKLFF
TRBD1,-,TRBV5-6,TRBJ1-4,TGTGCCAGCAGCACGCCGACAGGGCTGGAGAATGAAAAACTGTTTTTT,CASSTPTGLENEKLFF
TRBD2,-,TRBV28,TRBJ2-7,TGTGCCAGCAGCAAGGGCGGGGGTCGAGCGGACGAGCAGTACTTC,CASSKGGGRADEQYF
-,once,TRBV9,TRBJ2-2,TGTGCCAGCAGCCTTAACACCGGGGAGCTGTTTTTT,CASSLNTGELFF
TRBD1,-,TRBV7-2,TRBJ1-5,TGTGCCAGCAGCTTAGGAACAGGGGGTAGCAATCAGCCCCAGCATTTT,CASSLGTGGSNQPQHF
-,-,TRBV5-4,TRBJ1-5,TGTGCCAGCAGCTATGGAGGGGTCTTGAGCAATCAGCCCCAGCATTTT,CASSYGGVLSNQPQHF
-,-,TRBV7-2,TRBJ2-3,TGTGCCAGCAGCTTCATGTCGGGGGCGAAAGATACGCAGTATTTT,CASSFMSGAKDTQYF
-,-,TRBV19,TRBJ1-3,TGTGCCAGTAGCTTCACAATGTTTGGAAACACCATATATTTT,CASSFTMFGNTIYF